This T cell receptor (beta chain) was found in a study of T-cell memory formation after mild COVID-19. Study-wide results and limits: Nothing confirmed that second-wave clones peaking on day 37 were specific for SARS-CoV-2.

This clonotype was seen ten or more times. Its antigen is currently unknown. V lost 0 bases and J lost 0, with 4 bases in between. This CDR3 spans 14 amino acids. Germline-derived CDR1 and CDR2 are LNHNV and YYDKDF (reference sequence). TCRdb ran MiXCR on the 5' RACE reads and lists one entry per CDR3 protein. The sample shows roughly 58,000 distinct CDR3 sequences, 9.5% of them seen only once. What was sequenced was PBMCs or a T cell subset sorted from them (not recorded which). This receptor was obtained from a man younger than 35 who had mild COVID-19 (a few samples of this study predate the infection). Cell type and time point are not known. The chain employs TRBV15 and TRBJ2-3, with D unresolved. In DNA, the CDR3 is TGTGCCACCAGCAGAGACCTCAGCACAGATACGCAGTATTTT. Its protein product is CATSRDLSTDTQYF.